This T cell receptor beta chain was captured in a study of blood T cell repertoires in COVID-19. Study-wide context: The United States, Italy and Spain supplied acute and convalescent COVID-19 samples. PBMCs, B-cell-depleted T cells, or T cells provided the cDNA or gDNA that made up the material.

How the authors handled the data: Amplification from reference gene primers served as the basis for estimated nucleated cell counts. Repertoires were generated with immunoSEQ multiplex PCR, while TCRdb's copy carries only in-frame clones and drops some. From that table come the V and J calls and clone size; the DNA was used to work out D and trimming. The sample records approximately 73,000 clones, approximately 86% being singletons. CDR1 is MNHEY, CDR2 SVGAGI, per germline. Trimming cost V 0 bases and J 3 bases, with 12 bases left between them. The CDR3 length is 15 residues. Sequencing was done on a sample of peripheral blood. This clonotype was sampled from a woman aged 55-69 years with acute or convalescent COVID-19. The chain joins TRBV6-5 to TRBJ2-7; the D gene is possibly TRBD1 (5 bases). Here the CDR3 DNA reads TGTGCCAGCAGTTACTCCGGAGACAGCCTCTACGAGCAGTACTTC. This encodes CASSYSGDSLYEQYF.